One sample yielded the 17 T cell receptor beta chains listed below, sequenced in a study of molecular identifiers for immune sequencing clone quantification. TCRdb re-called the PCR reads with MiXCR, one entry per CDR3 protein. The sample consists of 88,000 or so distinct CDR3 sequences, roughly a fifth of them appearing once. The sequencing sample was made of naive CD8+ T cells from blood, with Jurkat cell RNA spiked in. Described subset: FACS-sorted CD8+CD4-CCR7+CD45RA+ naive T cells. The source of these receptors is a human donor in good health. Some libraries in this study had Jurkat cell RNA spiked in.

The rearrangement links TRBV7-9 to TRBJ1-2; tentatively, D is TRBD1 (6 bases). V dropped 4 bases and J dropped 12 bases, with 12 bases sitting between them. Germline CDR1 is SEHNR and CDR2 is FQNEAQ (reference sequence). CDR3 length: 11 amino acids. The CDR3 DNA follows: TGTGCCAGCAGCTCAGACAGGACTAACACCTTC. It codes for CASSSDRTNTF. The full variable domain, with the rest looked up from reference TRBV7-9 and TRBJ1-2, is DTGVSQNPRHKITKRGQNVTFRCDPISEHNRLYWYRQTLGQGPEFLTYFQNEAQLEKSRLLSDRFSAERPKGSFSTLEIQRTEQGDSAMYLCASSSDRTNTFGSGTRLTVV.

V is TRBV12-3 or TRBV12-4 and J is TRBJ1-1; D is unresolved. The CDR3 loop spans 12 amino acids. Trimming pared 8 bases from V and 1 base from J, leaving 8 bases between. In nucleotides, the CDR3 is TGTGCCAGCCGACTCGAGAACACTGAAGCTTTCTTT. Encoded protein: CASRLENTEAFF.

A note on this clonotype: Given a much more abundant clone one base away, this may be a read error. The chain links TRBV6-2 or TRBV6-3 to TRBJ1-5; D ambiguous. The CDR3 is made up of 17 amino acids. The germline V and J ends were trimmed by 0 bases and 0 bases, with 12 bases remaining between them. Germline V gene lookup returns CDR1 MNHEY and CDR2 SVGEGT. CDR3: CASSYSLDPYSNQPQHF. The CDR3 nucleotides read TGTGCCAGCAGTTACTCCCTTGACCCATATAGCAATCAGCCCCAGCATTTT.

This clonotype appeared many times. The rearrangement joins TRBV29-1 to TRBJ2-7, with 8 positions matching TRBD2. The length of the CDR3 is 12 residues. Trimming cost V 7 bases and J 4 bases; bases outside gene matches: 6. Germline CDR1 and CDR2: SQVTM and ANQGSEA. The CDR3 bases are TGCAGCGCCGGCAGCGGGAGTTACGAGCAGTACTTC. Translation: CSAGSGSYEQYF.

This clonotype was counted between two and nine times. This rearrangement joins TRBV20-1 to TRBJ1-1, with 9 bases identical to TRBD1. V gave up 0 bases and J gave up 7 bases; unmatched junction bases: 9. The CDR3 is 15 amino acids. CDR1 and CDR2 from the germline V gene are DFQATT and SNEGSKA (reference sequence). CDR3 region: CSARDLTGGLREAFF. The DNA for the CDR3 is TGCAGTGCTAGAGATCTCACAGGGGGCTTGCGTGAAGCTTTCTTT.

As for this clonotype: Being one base from a much bigger clone, this may be a read error. The CDR3, as DNA: TGCAGCGTTGAGCCGACAGGGATGGGGGGGCAGTACTTC. The encoded protein is CSVEPTGMGGQYF. The rearrangement joins TRBV29-1 to TRBJ2-7; a possible D gene is TRBD1 (7 bases). Trimming stripped 3 bases from V and 9 bases from J, with 18 bases between. The V gene's germline CDR1 is SQVTM and CDR2 ANQGSEA. CDR3 size: 13 residues.

In its sample, this clonotype was seen many times. The V gene is TRBV15, the J gene TRBJ2-5; the D call may be TRBD1 or TRBD2 (6 bases each). Germline values: CDR1 LNHNV, CDR2 YYDKDF (reference sequence). The V end lost 0 bases, the J end lost 4 bases, and 18 bases lay between the germline ends. This CDR3 comprises 17 residues. The CDR3 DNA reads TGTGCCACCAGCAGAGAGACGGGGGCCCTAACAGCAGAGACCCAGTACTTC. This encodes CATSRETGALTAETQYF.

At least ten counts were recorded for this clonotype. The chain recombines TRBV5-1 with TRBJ1-1, with a possible D match to TRBD1 (6 bases). Germline assignment: CDR1 SGHRS and CDR2 YFSETQ. This CDR3 has 15 residues. The ends were cut back, 0 bases at V and 2 bases at J, with 11 bases in the middle. DNA for the CDR3: TGCGCCAGCAGCTTGGCTGCAGGGGTTAACACTGAAGCTTTCTTT. Protein sequence: CASSLAAGVNTEAFF.

This clonotype was recorded at least ten times. This chain uses TRBV6-1 with TRBJ1-1; D unresolved. The CDR3 has 12 amino acids. Deletions cut 2 bases from V and 8 bases from J, with 9 bases between. Germline values: CDR1 MNHNS, CDR2 SASEGT. In nucleotides, the CDR3 is TGTGCCAGCAGTGAATGGGTGTCAGAAGCTTTCTTT. It is translated as CASSEWVSEAFF.

On this clonotype: A junction boundary mismatches the germline segment, possibly from a read error. The V gene is TRBV2, the J gene TRBJ1-4; D ambiguous. This CDR3 has 11 amino acids. CDR1 is SNHLY, CDR2 FYNNEI, per germline. In DNA form, the CDR3 reads TGTGCCAGCAGGCCTAATGAAAAACTGCTTTTT. Amino acids: CASRPNEKLLF.

This clonotype was recorded a few times. This chain's CDR3 is CSASPPQRASYNEQFF. The DNA of the CDR3 is TGCAGTGCTAGCCCCCCCCAGCGGGCCTCCTACAATGAGCAGTTCTTC. The chain uses TRBV20-1 and TRBJ2-1; D is possibly TRBD2 (6 bases). The CDR3 contains 16 residues. Trimming cost V 3 bases and J 0 bases, with 15 bases left between them. Germline assignment: CDR1 DFQATT and CDR2 SNEGSKA (reference sequence).

This clonotype came up many times. CDR3 residues: CASSSAGGPEEQYF. In DNA form, the CDR3 reads TGTGCCAGCAGCTCAGCGGGAGGGCCGGAAGAGCAGTACTTC. The genes are TRBV6-5 and TRBJ2-7, with TRBD2 identical over 10 bases. The CDR3 runs to 14 residues. After removal of 6 bases from V and 7 bases from J, the junction contained 9 bases not matched to a gene. Germline V gene lookup returns CDR1 MNHEY and CDR2 SVGAGI.

The chain has TRBV21-1 and TRBJ1-2. TRBV21-1 is described as a pseudogene. This CDR3 region has 9 residues. The CDR3: CARQPGYTF. The CDR3 DNA reads TGTGCCAGGCAACCTGGCTACACCTTC.

In this sample, this clonotype turned up many times. The chain has TRBV7-8 and TRBJ2-4; TRBD1 is a possible D gene (5 bases). Germline V gene sequence: CDR1 SGHVS, CDR2 FQNEAQ. V was trimmed by 2 bases and J by 8 bases, leaving 19 bases between them. The CDR3 sequence is 16 residues long. The DNA of the CDR3 is TGTGCCAGCAGCTTACCCGCGGACAATCTTGTGGACATTCAGTACTTC. Translation: CASSLPADNLVDIQYF.

The CDR3 region is CASSLVLAIYGYTF. In DNA, the CDR3 is TGTGCCAGCAGCTTAGTGCTGGCTATCTATGGCTACACCTTC. V usage is TRBV7-2 and J usage is TRBJ1-2, with D unresolved. The germline CDR1 and CDR2 sequences are SGHTA and FQGNSA. The V end was cut by 1 base, the J end by 4 bases, with 10 bases between. This CDR3 has 14 residues.

As for this clonotype: A single base separates this from a much larger clone, so it may be a read error. The CDR3: CSANNPHFSQGPNEQFF. CDR3 DNA sequence: TGCAGTGCTAATAACCCGCATTTTTCGCAGGGCCCCAATGAGCAGTTCTTC. The genes are TRBV20-1 and TRBJ2-1; TRBD1 is a possible D gene (5 bases). The CDR3 is 17 residues long. V was pared by 4 bases and J by 6 bases, with 25 bases between. The germline V gene has CDR1 DFQATT and CDR2 SNEGSKA (reference sequence).

Note on this clonotype: A much larger clone differs from this one at a single base, so this may be a read error. The CDR3, as DNA: TGCAGTGCAGACAGGGACACTGTAGCTTTCTTT. Its translation: CSADRDTVAFF. V gene TRBV20-1 combines with J gene TRBJ1-1; 7 positions match TRBD1. The germline V gene encodes CDR1 DFQATT and CDR2 SNEGSKA (reference sequence). CDR3 length: 11 residues.